The clone carrying this TCR beta chain was found a few times. The antigen remains undetermined. These data come from a study of cytomegalovirus exposure and HLA in healthy donors. General study points: Productive rates of about 87% or about 30% were seen for most TCR beta V segments in an earlier analysis.

V was clipped by 7 bases and J by 0 bases, with 10 bases between them. The germline CDR1 and CDR2 sequences are SGHTA and FQGNSA. The CDR3 totals 14 residues. Researchers ran the PCR with 60 Vbeta and 13 Jbeta primers. Repertoires were generated with immunoSEQ multiplex PCR, while TCRdb's copy carries only in-frame clones and drops some. The sample holds about 180,000 clones, almost 80% seen once. The source of this sequence is a man in his forties or fifties in good health and CMV-seropositive. Sequencing used PBMCs. The chain is built from TRBV7-2 and TRBJ2-1; D possibly corresponds to TRBD2 (5 bases). For the CDR3, the DNA is TGTGCCAGCACAGGACTCCCCTCCTACAATGAGCAGTTCTTC. Amino acids: CASTGLPSYNEQFF.